A selection of T cell receptor beta chains follows, all from one sample in a study of T-cell reconstitution after alpha-beta-depleted transplantation in children. TCRdb passed the PCR reads through MiXCR, listing each CDR3 protein once. The sample carries about 540,000 distinct CDR3 sequences, 20% to 30% recorded once. The sequenced sample was PBMCs, obtained before TCRalphabeta/CD19-depleted stem cell transplant. The receptors derive from a boy in the first two years of life with Wiskott-Aldrich syndrome, due to receive a stem cell transplant. CDR3s include the opening cysteine and the closing phenylalanine or tryptophan. Each record gives: clone size, J gene, D gene, V gene, CDR3 protein, CDR3 DNA. The D gene is left open where the match is weak. Some rows mark clone size as missing; the rest say once, few, many or name a class of expanded clone.

size: .
J: TRBJ2-7
D: TRBD2
V: TRBV20-1
CDR3: CSASRGSEQYF
DNA: TGCAGTGCTAGTCGCGGGAGTGAGCAGTACTTC

size: .
J: TRBJ1-2
D: .
V: TRBV27
CDR3: CASSPAGHLGRYGYTF
DNA: TGTGCCAGCAGTCCGGCGGGACACCTAGGGCGGTATGGCTACACCTTC

size: .
J: TRBJ1-2
D: .
V: TRBV20-1
CDR3: CSARDPLGVNYGYTF
DNA: TGCAGTGCTAGAGATCCTCTAGGAGTTAACTATGGCTACACCTTC

size: .
J: TRBJ2-1
D: TRBD2
V: TRBV7-2
CDR3: CASSFSGSRHNEQFF
DNA: TGTGCCAGCAGCTTTAGCGGGAGTAGGCACAATGAGCAGTTCTTC

size: .
J: TRBJ2-2
D: TRBD2
V: TRBV20-1
CDR3: CSATSGRRSNTGELFF
DNA: TGCAGTGCTACTAGCGGGAGGCGATCGAACACCGGGGAGCTGTTTTTT

size: .
J: TRBJ1-6
D: .
V: TRBV4-1
CDR3: CASSTSGRGNSPLHF
DNA: TGCGCCAGCAGCACCTCAGGGCGGGGTAATTCACCCCTCCACTTT

size: .
J: TRBJ2-4
D: .
V: TRBV10-2
CDR3: CASSEAGSKNIQYF
DNA: TGCGCCAGCAGTGAAGCAGGATCTAAAAACATTCAGTACTTC

size: .
J: TRBJ2-1
D: TRBD2
V: TRBV15
CDR3: CATTPNRLAYGNEQFF
DNA: TGTGCCACCACCCCCAATAGACTAGCTTACGGCAATGAGCAGTTCTTC

size: .
J: TRBJ2-1
D: .
V: TRBV20-1
CDR3: CSALTTGGNEQFF
DNA: TGCAGTGCTTTGACTACTGGGGGCAATGAGCAGTTCTTC

size: few
J: TRBJ2-1
D: .
V: TRBV9
CDR3: CASSVEGGGLSEQFF
DNA: TGTGCCAGCAGCGTAGAGGGGGGGGGCCTCAGTGAGCAGTTCTTC

size: .
J: TRBJ2-3
D: .
V: TRBV19
CDR3: CASSMKVTDTQYF
DNA: TGTGCCAGTAGTATGAAGGTCACAGATACGCAGTATTTT

size: few
J: TRBJ2-1
D: .
V: TRBV20-1
CDR3: CSAMRRETGSYNEQFF
DNA: TGCAGTGCTATGAGGCGGGAGACAGGCTCCTACAATGAGCAGTTCTTC

size: .
J: TRBJ2-7
D: .
V: TRBV7-9
CDR3: CASSQSARGFEQYF
DNA: TGTGCCAGCAGCCAAAGCGCCCGTGGGTTCGAGCAGTACTTC

size: .
J: TRBJ2-1
D: TRBD2
V: TRBV11-2
CDR3: CASSTAGGYNEQFF
DNA: TGTGCCAGCAGCACAGCGGGAGGGTATAATGAGCAGTTCTTC

size: .
J: TRBJ2-7
D: .
V: TRBV27
CDR3: CASRIGLDGEQYF
DNA: TGTGCCAGCAGGATCGGGCTGGACGGGGAGCAGTACTTC

size: .
J: TRBJ2-5
D: .
V: TRBV2
CDR3: CASTVGRARYQETQYF
DNA: TGTGCCAGCACCGTGGGCCGCGCACGATACCAAGAGACCCAGTACTTC

size: few
J: TRBJ2-2
D: .
V: TRBV7-9
CDR3: CASSRSGGTGELFF
DNA: TGTGCCAGCAGCCGAAGCGGAGGGACCGGGGAGCTGTTTTTT

size: .
J: TRBJ2-7
D: .
V: TRBV5-1
CDR3: CASSLESRGTYEQYF
DNA: TGCGCCAGCAGCTTGGAATCCAGGGGAACCTACGAGCAGTACTTC

size: .
J: TRBJ1-2
D: .
V: TRBV6-2/TRBV6-3
CDR3: CASSRTQDGYTF
DNA: TGTGCCAGCAGCCGGACTCAGGATGGCTACACCTTC

size: many
J: TRBJ2-2
D: TRBD2
V: TRBV5-1
CDR3: CASSLQLAGEPNTGELFF
DNA: TGCGCCAGCAGCCTCCAACTAGCGGGAGAACCTAACACCGGGGAGCTGTTTTTT

size: .
J: TRBJ1-2
D: .
V: TRBV7-2
CDR3: CASRGRWEDGYTF
DNA: TGTGCCAGCAGGGGGAGATGGGAAGATGGCTACACCTTC

size: .
J: TRBJ1-1
D: TRBD1
V: TRBV27
CDR3: CASSLLSQGGSTEAFF
DNA: TGTGCCAGCAGTTTATTATCCCAGGGGGGGAGCACTGAAGCTTTCTTT

size: .
J: TRBJ2-2
D: .
V: TRBV5-1
CDR3: CASSFGSGANTGELFF
DNA: TGCGCCAGCAGCTTCGGTTCAGGGGCGAACACCGGGGAGCTGTTTTTT

size: .
J: TRBJ2-1
D: TRBD2
V: TRBV24-1
CDR3: CATSDPVLAGGYNEQFF
DNA: TGTGCCACCAGTGACCCCGTACTAGCGGGAGGTTACAATGAGCAGTTCTTC

size: few
J: TRBJ2-2
D: TRBD2
V: TRBV5-1
CDR3: CASSPSGRGNTGELFF
DNA: TGCGCCAGCAGTCCTAGCGGGAGAGGAAACACCGGGGAGCTGTTTTTT

size: few
J: TRBJ2-7
D: TRBD1
V: TRBV28
CDR3: CASRRDRGFLYEQYF
DNA: TGTGCCAGCAGAAGGGACAGGGGTTTCCTCTACGAGCAGTACTTC

size: .
J: TRBJ2-1
D: TRBD2
V: TRBV11-2
CDR3: CASSLVGLAGEEQFF
DNA: TGTGCCAGCAGCTTAGTGGGACTAGCGGGAGAGGAGCAGTTCTTC

size: .
J: TRBJ2-1
D: TRBD2
V: TRBV5-1
CDR3: CASSLGLAVREQFF
DNA: TGCGCCAGCAGCCTAGGACTAGCGGTCCGGGAGCAGTTCTTC